This T cell receptor beta chain derives from a study of cytomegalovirus exposure and HLA in healthy donors. The CDR3 extends over 14 amino acids. Germline V CDR1 and CDR2: ENHRY, SYGVKD. The junction had 5 bases not matched to a gene; V was cut back by 8 bases and J by 6 bases. In the PCR, 60 Vbeta and 13 Jbeta primers were used. Only in-frame clones appear in the TCRdb table, and some are missing; sequencing was by immunoSEQ multiplex PCR. The sample carries around 160,000 clones, about 64% recorded once. The TCR was taken from a man between 50 and 59 years old in good health and CMV-seronegative. Sequencing was carried out using PBMCs. J is TRBJ1-5 and V is TRBV10-3; 12 nucleotides match TRBD1. Here the CDR3 DNA reads TGTGCCATCTCCGGGACAGGGGGCCCTCAGCCCCAGCATTTT. Amino acid sequence: CAISGTGGPQPQHF.